The sequence of this T cell receptor beta chain was determined in a study of blood T cell repertoires in COVID-19. CDR3 length: 14 amino acids. Unmatched junction bases numbered 3, after V lost 1 base and J lost 7 bases. Germline CDR1 and CDR2: LGHDT and YNNKEL (reference sequence). How the authors handled the data: Scientists estimated how many nucleated cells there were by amplifying reference gene primers. TCRdb's table, derived via immunoSEQ multiplex PCR, lists solely in-frame clones and lacks some. D and trimming come from the DNA, and the V and J calls and clone size come from that table. The sample contains around 22,000 clones, around 87% of which appear only once.

The sequence was collected from a human donor with active COVID-19. The donor label of this sample is uncertain. The material sequenced was peripheral blood. The gene calls are TRBV3-1 (or the pseudogene TRBV3-2) and TRBJ2-3; 9 nucleotides align to TRBD2. CDR3 region: CASSQGASGNTQYF. The CDR3 DNA sequence: TGTGCCAGCAGCCAAGGGGCTAGCGGGAATACGCAGTATTTT.